The entry below describes one TCR beta chain. Its antigen is still unknown. The sample comes from a study of blood T cells in healthy people across ages. General study results and limits: Diversity figures derived from one million T cells were judged to underestimate the true value.

The use of a sample-barcoded 5' primer and a J-beta primer mix characterized a second PCR of about 6 to 11 cycles. In TCRdb, the 5' RACE reads were re-called with MiXCR into one record per CDR3 protein. The sample records roughly 930,000 distinct CDR3 sequences, approximately 49% being singletons. V was cut by 5 bases and J by 5 bases, with 9 bases left in between. Looked up from germline, CDR1 is SGHTA and CDR2 is FQGNSA. The CDR3 extends over 13 amino acids. The rearrangement links TRBV7-2 to TRBJ2-2; no reliable D call. This sequence was found in a man under 40 in good health. Sequenced material: blood. CDR3 sequence: CASSRRVTGELFF. The CDR3 coding sequence is TGTGCCAGCAGCCGAAGGGTAACCGGGGAGCTGTTTTTT. The complete variable domain, with remaining parts taken from reference TRBV7-2 and TRBJ2-2, reads GAGVSQSPSNKVTEKGKDVELRCDPISGHTALYWYRQSLGQGLEFLIYFQGNSAPDKSGLPSDRFSAERTGGSVSTLTIQRTQQEDSAVYLCASSRRVTGELFFGEGSRLTVL.